This T cell receptor (beta chain) was captured by sequencing in a study of response to subunit inactivated influenza vaccine. General study results and limits: The authors suggested that few new T cells are recruited per seasonal influenza vaccination.

MiXCR was run by TCRdb on the RT-PCR reads, yielding one entry per CDR3 protein. The sample shows roughly 760,000 distinct CDR3 sequences, 21% of them seen only once. This clonotype has only a few counts. Its antigen is unidentified. This sequence was found in a man in his fifties or sixties who received an inactivated influenza vaccine. This material consisted of PBMCs from blood, taken about 5 days after vaccination.

This chain's CDR3 is CASSPTEGSYNEQFF. The DNA for the CDR3 is TGTGCCAGCAGTCCAACAGAGGGCTCCTACAATGAGCAGTTCTTC. The J gene is TRBJ2-1, the V gene TRBV6-1, with D possibly being TRBD2 (5 bases). This CDR3 has 15 amino acids. CDR1 and CDR2 (germline): MNHNS, SASEGT. Trimming left V 5 bases short and J 0 bases short, with 11 bases between.